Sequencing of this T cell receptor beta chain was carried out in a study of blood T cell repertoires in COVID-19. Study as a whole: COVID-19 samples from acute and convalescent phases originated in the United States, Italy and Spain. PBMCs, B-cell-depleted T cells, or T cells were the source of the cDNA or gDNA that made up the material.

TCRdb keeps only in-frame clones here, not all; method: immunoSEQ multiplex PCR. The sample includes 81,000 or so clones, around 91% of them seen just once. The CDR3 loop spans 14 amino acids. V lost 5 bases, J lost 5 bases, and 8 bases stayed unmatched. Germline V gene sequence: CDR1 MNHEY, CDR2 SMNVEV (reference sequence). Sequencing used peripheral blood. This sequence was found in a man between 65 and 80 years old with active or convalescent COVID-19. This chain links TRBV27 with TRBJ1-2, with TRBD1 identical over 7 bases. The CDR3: CASSPPGQAYGYTF. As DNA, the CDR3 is TGTGCCAGCAGTCCCCCTGGACAGGCGTATGGCTACACCTTC.